This T cell receptor (beta chain) originates from a study of CD8+ T cells in alopecia areata (dated by TCRdb to about 2018). For the study in its entirety: Skin from C3H/HeJ donors with spontaneous alopecia (about 6-12 months old) was grafted onto female C3H/HeJ recipients aged roughly 7-11 weeks. The study used high-throughput TCRbeta sequencing to examine T cell clonal expansion in alopecia areata, in both the C3H/HeJ mouse model and human patients. Human TCRbeta sequencing covered scalp tissue and sorted CD4+ and CD8+ peripheral blood T cells from patchy and totalis/universalis alopecia areata patients and healthy controls. Scalp clonality was compared across normal scalp (n=4), patchy alopecia areata scalp (n=8), and alopecia totalis/universalis scalp (n=8). RNA was obtained with the PAXgene miRNA kit for fixed scalp, the miRNeasy kit for PBMCs, and the RNeasy kit for mouse skin. TCRbeta CDR3 regions were amplified by immunoSEQ multiplex PCR with 35 Vbeta forward and 13 Jbeta reverse primers.

To prepare the library, the immunoSEQ multiplex PCR assay was applied. RNA was extracted from all samples and reverse transcribed into cDNA as template for TCR sequencing. SuperScript III was used to make first-strand cDNA, primed with a 2:1 mix of oligo-dT and random hexamers. A synthetic immune receptor repertoire was used to measure amplification bias, and any remaining bias was corrected computationally. Sequencing of the libraries was done on Illumina HiSeq with 60 bp reads that cover the CDR3, reading from J toward V. The original methods were these. Raw reads were preprocessed to remove errors, and CDR3 was defined according to IMGT conventions as the region from the conserved cysteine to phenylalanine. To get clonality, Shannon entropy was normalized by log2 of the number of productive unique TCRs and the result was subtracted from 1. Whether scalp clones were CD4 or CD8 was inferred by matching scalp TCRbeta sequences against CD4 and CD8 repertoires sorted from blood. This immuneACCESS table, as held by TCRdb, lists in-frame sequences with V and J called but not all clones. Of the missing ones, under half trace to an unresolved V gene in checked studies; the others have no known cause. Clonal size and the V and J genes are those of that table, whereas D and trimming came from the DNA. There are over 100,000 clones in this sample, and none of them is a singleton. Around 19% of the sample is in the top ten clones.

For this clone: The specificity of this receptor is unknown. The gene nomenclature and germline references here are murine. The read terminates 4 residues ahead of where the CDR3 ends, so the germline J gene completes it.

Broad study findings and their caveats: Higher clonality and more expanded CD8+ clones were observed in lesional scalp than in normal scalp, particularly in alopecia totalis/universalis, a finding suggestive of antigenic drive. Compared with mice, TCR sequences shared between patients were less clear, possibly partly because of HLA diversity across the patient population. Unlike mouse skin, which is dominated by gammadelta T cells, normal human skin has resident alphabeta T cells that are also sequenced, and this complicates analysis of the scalp TCR repertoire.

The CDR3 sequence holds 13 residues, the cysteine and phenylalanine included. Only the CDR3 bases that were read are kept: 27 of them, in frame from base 1. Looking up the germline V gene yields CDR1 NNHDY and CDR2 SYVADS. The sequence came from a C3H/HeJ mouse with alopecia areata. The MHC haplotype that this mouse strain carries is H2-k. The sample taken for sequencing was lesional skin. The chain couples TRBV13-3 to TRBJ1-4; TRBD1 is a possible D gene, resting on 5 matching bases. The CDR3 in this case is CASRPSGSERLFF. The DNA read from the CDR3 is TGTGCCAGCAGGCCCTCAGGGAGCGAA.